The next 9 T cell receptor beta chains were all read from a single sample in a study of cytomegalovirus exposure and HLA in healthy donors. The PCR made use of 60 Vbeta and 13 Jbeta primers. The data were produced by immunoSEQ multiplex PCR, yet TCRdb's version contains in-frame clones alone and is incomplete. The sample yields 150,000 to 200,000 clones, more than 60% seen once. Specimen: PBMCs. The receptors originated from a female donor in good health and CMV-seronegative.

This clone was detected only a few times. The CDR3 spells CASSPGGSWETQYF. The CDR3 bases are TGTGCCAGTAGTCCTGGCGGGTCTTGGGAGACCCAGTACTTC. The gene calls are TRBV19 and TRBJ2-5, with D possibly TRBD2 on 5 matching bases. V was cut by 5 bases and J by 5 bases, with 15 bases left in between. The CDR3 runs to 14 residues. Germline V gives CDR1 LNHDA, CDR2 SQIVND (reference sequence).

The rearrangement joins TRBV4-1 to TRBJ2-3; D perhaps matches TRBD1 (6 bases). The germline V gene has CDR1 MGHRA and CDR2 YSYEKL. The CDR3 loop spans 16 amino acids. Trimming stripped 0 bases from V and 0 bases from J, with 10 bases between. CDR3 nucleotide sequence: TGCGCCAGCAGCCAAGATTTCAGGGGCAGCACAGATACGCAGTATTTT. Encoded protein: CASSQDFRGSTDTQYF.

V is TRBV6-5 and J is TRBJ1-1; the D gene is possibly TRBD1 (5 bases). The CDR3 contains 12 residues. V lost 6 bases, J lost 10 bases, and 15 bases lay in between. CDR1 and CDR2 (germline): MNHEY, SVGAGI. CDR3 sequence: CASRKGQSRAFF. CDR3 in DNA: TGTGCCAGCAGAAAAGGACAAAGCCGAGCTTTCTTT.

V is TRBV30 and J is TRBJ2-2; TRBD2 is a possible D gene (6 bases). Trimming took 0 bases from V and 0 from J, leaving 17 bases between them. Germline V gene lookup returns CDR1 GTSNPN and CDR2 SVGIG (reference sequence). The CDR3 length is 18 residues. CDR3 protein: CAWSVDGGRNANTGELFF. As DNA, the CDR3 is TGTGCCTGGAGTGTAGACGGAGGGCGGAACGCGAACACCGGGGAGCTGTTTTTT.

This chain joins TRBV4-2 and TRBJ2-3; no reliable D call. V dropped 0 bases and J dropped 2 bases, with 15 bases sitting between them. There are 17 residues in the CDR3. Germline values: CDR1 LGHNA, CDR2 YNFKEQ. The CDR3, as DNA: TGTGCCAGCAGCCAAGACTCCTATTCTAGAAACACAGATACGCAGTATTTT. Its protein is CASSQDSYSRNTDTQYF.

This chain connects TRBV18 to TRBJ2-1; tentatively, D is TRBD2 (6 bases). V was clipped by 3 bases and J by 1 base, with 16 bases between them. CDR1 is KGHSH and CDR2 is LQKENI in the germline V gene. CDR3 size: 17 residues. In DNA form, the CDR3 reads TGTGCCAGCTCACCGATAACTAGCAGCGGATCCTACAATGAGCAGTTCTTC. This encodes CASSPITSSGSYNEQFF.

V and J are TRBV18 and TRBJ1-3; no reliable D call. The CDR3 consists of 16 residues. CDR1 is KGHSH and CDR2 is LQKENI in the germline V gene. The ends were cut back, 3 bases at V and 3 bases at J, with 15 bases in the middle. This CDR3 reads CASSPAASGGGNTIYF. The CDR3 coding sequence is TGTGCCAGCTCACCGGCAGCGTCTGGTGGTGGAAACACCATATATTTT.

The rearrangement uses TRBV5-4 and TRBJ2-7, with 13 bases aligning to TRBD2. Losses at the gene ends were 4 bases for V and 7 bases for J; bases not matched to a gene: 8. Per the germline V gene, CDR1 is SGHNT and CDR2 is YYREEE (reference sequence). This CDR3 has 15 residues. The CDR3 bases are TGTGCCAGCAGCGCAGGGACTAGCGGGAAGATGGAGCAGTACTTC. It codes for CASSAGTSGKMEQYF.

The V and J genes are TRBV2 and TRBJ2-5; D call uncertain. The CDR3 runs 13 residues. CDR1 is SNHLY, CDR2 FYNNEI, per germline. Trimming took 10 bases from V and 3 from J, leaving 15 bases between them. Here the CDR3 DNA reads TGTGCCACCTCCTGGTGGGCTAAAGAGACCCAGTACTTC. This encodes CATSWWAKETQYF.